Given below is one T cell receptor (beta chain) in context. Its antigen is currently unknown. The data were obtained in a study of shared clonotypes between healthy human individuals. Study at large: Aged 18 to 49, the donors were a couple of women and a few men. Study-level results: Relative to their counterparts shared across all four donors, non-shared clonotypes exhibited diminished generation probabilities.

Each of the donors was a healthy adult who was HIV-negative and had not had a recent acute infection or vaccination. Per the original data handling: Filtering was not the same, since immunoSEQ gave junction-only sequences without quality scores. Some clones are missing from TCRdb's copy, which holds only in-frame ones; the method was immunoSEQ multiplex PCR. V and J calls and clone size are copied from that table; D and trimming were computed from the DNA. This table has approximately 1,500,000 clones, roughly 95% appearing once. Germline-derived CDR1 and CDR2 are LNHDA and SQIVND (reference sequence). This CDR3 contains 19 residues. V was clipped by 4 bases and J by 2 bases; unmatched bases: 15.

The genes are TRBV19 and TRBJ1-5; the match to TRBD1 covers 9 bases. Sequencing was done on a sample of naive CD4+ T cells sorted from blood. Subset here: CD45RA+ positively selected. The source of this sequence is a man aged 30 to 45 in good health. This chain's CDR3 is CASSTSGTGSGSGNQPQHF. CDR3 sequence (DNA): TGTGCCAGTAGTACATCCGGGACAGGGTCAGGATCGGGCAATCAGCCCCAGCATTTT.